This T cell receptor beta chain originates from a study of glioma-infiltrating T cells after dendritic cell vaccination. Study in general: Patients had newly diagnosed or recurrent glioblastoma and received dendritic cell vaccines.

The time point was: after dendritic cell vaccination, including at tumor progression/relapse. Germline lookup yields CDR1 MRHNA and CDR2 SNTAGT. This CDR3 spans 14 amino acids. Losses at the gene ends were 8 bases for V and 4 bases for J; bases not matched to a gene: 6. The PCR used 60 V beta and 13 J beta primers. Using immunoSEQ multiplex PCR, the repertoire was profiled, and TCRdb retains in-frame clones only, with some absent. The table records around 78,000 clones, over 75% of them present only once. V usage is TRBV6-4 and J usage is TRBJ2-3, with 10 bases identical to TRBD2. The receptor's source is a human donor with glioblastoma. The sample consisted of blood, taken after dendritic cell vaccination. The CDR3 region has the DNA TGTGCCAGCCGGGAAAGCGGGGGGGCAGATACGCAGTATTTT. Protein: CASRESGGADTQYF.